This is a list of T cell receptor beta chains from one sample in a study of shared clonotypes between healthy human individuals. TCRdb's copy holds only in-frame clones and misses some; the assay was immunoSEQ multiplex PCR. Found here are around 700,000 clones, around 72% of them singletons; the top ten hold 1.8%. The sequencing input was memory CD4+ T cells sorted from blood. These receptors were taken from a woman aged 25 to 39 in good health. Both conserved end residues are part of each CDR3.

v_gene	j_gene	CDR3aa
TRBV27	TRBJ1-5	CASSLRASDRDQPQHF
TRBV28	TRBJ1-5	CASRDGQARNQPQHF
TRBV14	TRBJ1-1	CASSQGEVNEAFF
TRBV9	TRBJ1-3	CASSAEPAGGVRPGNTIYF
TRBV2	TRBJ2-1	CASSGQASGEQFF
TRBV11-2	TRBJ1-3	CASSWRPGEMGNTIYF
TRBV29-1	TRBJ1-2	CSVEGVDRGWGGYTF
TRBV7-6	TRBJ1-4	CASSLGPGEKLFF
TRBV7-6	TRBJ2-3	CASSSLARVSTDTQYF
TRBV28	TRBJ1-5	CANTWTDFNQPQHF
TRBV6-6	TRBJ2-7	CASNDRASTYEQYF
TRBV5-8	TRBJ2-1	CASSFQGLSYNEQFF
TRBV7-2	TRBJ2-7	CASSLVPGQGGYEQYF
TRBV9	TRBJ2-1	CASSGGSGNYNEQFF
TRBV29-1	TRBJ2-7	CSVRPGTASYEQYF
TRBV5-1	TRBJ2-3	CASSTDTWNTDTQYF
TRBV7-7	TRBJ2-1	CARSNEQFF
TRBV9	TRBJ2-5	CASSVAGTGAPRNQETQYF
TRBV30	TRBJ1-6	CAWSLVPGQANSPLHF
TRBV28	TRBJ1-2	CASSLSAQGRYTF
TRBV7-9	TRBJ2-7	CASSLQGKDEQYF
TRBV5-4	TRBJ2-2	CASNRDIEAGELFF
TRBV19	TRBJ2-7	CASSSLPWTSGRRPSSYEQYF
TRBV9	TRBJ2-1	CASSVATASGRFGEQFF
TRBV29-1	TRBJ2-4	CSVGGAQGGGIQYF
TRBV5-4	TRBJ2-1	CASSQDEGEQFF
TRBV28	TRBJ2-7	CASSTAGHHEQYF
TRBV7-3	TRBJ2-7	CASSLSVPLTSGNYEQYF
TRBV4-1	TRBJ1-5	CASSQDVARLDQPQHF
TRBV6-1	TRBJ1-2	CASSDPGPGGYTF
TRBV19	TRBJ1-1	CASSAPRTGLTEAFF
TRBV11-2	TRBJ2-7	CASSPPETAPPYEQYF
TRBV5-1	TRBJ1-2	CASSLEATGGNRYTF
TRBV21-1	TRBJ2-7	CASSKNRGVGLAGWYSYEQYF
TRBV19	TRBJ2-1	CASKKASGSGNEQFF
TRBV4-1	TRBJ1-1	CASSQDHRNTEAFF
TRBV9	TRBJ2-7	CASSPRGGGVYEQYF
TRBV9	TRBJ1-5	CASSVGVGSQPQHF